Given below is one TCR beta chain in context. The source of the sample is a study of blood T cell repertoires in COVID-19. Study-wide background: T cells, B-cell-depleted T cells, or PBMCs provided the cDNA or gDNA that served as material.

Sequenced by immunoSEQ multiplex PCR; TCRdb stores in-frame clones only, minus some. Of some 340,000 clones in the sample, 85% to 95% were seen once. Participants, about 18 to 90 years old, spanned some 23 US areas. Participants' own reports of clinical history determined their cohort assignment. Each exposed participant met a COVID-19 case in the 2 weeks preceding study entry. CDR1 SGHRS and CDR2 YFSETQ come from the germline V gene. V dropped 5 bases and J dropped 3; count of bases not matched to a gene: 7. The CDR3 loop spans 15 amino acids. The sequence came from a woman aged 25 to 45 who had been exposed to COVID-19. Sequencing input: PBMCs or T cells enriched from blood (not recorded which). This sequence joins TRBV5-1 and TRBJ2-2, with TRBD2 identical over 7 bases. In nucleotides, the CDR3 is TGCGCCAGCAGTTGGGTCGGGGGGTACACCGGGGAGCTGTTTTTT. This sequence encodes CASSWVGGYTGELFF.